The next 17 T cell receptor beta chains were all read from a single sample in a study of T cell responses to AZD1222 COVID-19 vaccine. Clones were read by immunoSEQ multiplex PCR, and TCRdb kept only the in-frame ones, dropping some. This sample yields fewer than 150,000 clones, of which 85% to 95% are seen a single time; 6% to 7% belongs to the top ten. The sequenced sample was peripheral blood, obtained 28 days after the second AZD1222 dose. The receptors were gathered from an adult who received the AZD1222 COVID-19 vaccine.

This chain connects TRBV7-8 to TRBJ1-5; 8 bases are a match to TRBD1. Germline V gives CDR1 SGHVS, CDR2 FQNEAQ. The CDR3 extends over 15 amino acids. Unmatched junction bases numbered 7, after V lost 3 bases and J lost 6 bases. CDR3 sequence: CASSFGQGGSQPQHF. The CDR3 DNA is TGTGCCAGCAGCTTTGGACAGGGAGGGAGTCAGCCCCAGCATTTT. The whole variable domain, remainder taken from reference TRBV7-8 and TRBJ1-5, is GAGVSQSPRYKVAKRGQDVALRCDPISGHVSLFWYQQALGQGPEFLTYFQNEAQLDKSGLPSDRFFAERPEGSVSTLKIQRTQQEDSAVYLCASSFGQGGSQPQHFGDGTRLSIL.

The rearrangement joins TRBV18 to TRBJ1-2; D gene ambiguous. The ends were cut back, 0 bases at V and 4 bases at J, with 9 bases in the middle. The CDR3 runs 14 residues. Germline-derived CDR1 and CDR2 are KGHSH and LQKENI. This CDR3 is CASSPPFASYGYTF. CDR3 DNA sequence: TGTGCCAGCTCACCACCCTTCGCTTCCTATGGCTACACCTTC.

The chain joins TRBV7-2 to TRBJ2-1; D remains unclear. This CDR3 has 13 residues. Trimming pared 4 bases from V and 9 bases from J, leaving 13 bases between. CDR1 is SGHTA, CDR2 FQGNSA, per germline. The CDR3 here is CASSSSSLGEQFF. The CDR3 DNA reads as TGTGCCAGCAGCTCCTCTAGTTTAGGTGAGCAGTTCTTC.

V is TRBV7-9 and J is TRBJ1-2; no firm D call. CDR3 length: 13 residues. Germline CDR1 and CDR2: SEHNR and FQNEAQ (reference sequence). Deletions cut 1 base from V and 4 bases from J, with 7 bases between. CDR3 loop: CASSLVNVYGYTF. DNA of the CDR3: TGTGCCAGCAGCTTAGTTAACGTCTATGGCTACACCTTC.

The V gene is TRBV29-1, the J gene TRBJ1-2; D not resolved. The CDR3 is 13 amino acids. V lost 3 bases to trimming and J lost 0 bases, with 8 bases between them. Germline CDR1 reads SQVTM; CDR2 reads ANQGSEA. CDR3 region: CSVESSTNYGYTF. CDR3 nucleotide sequence: TGCAGCGTTGAGAGCAGCACTAACTATGGCTACACCTTC. Full variable domain (outside the CDR3, taken from reference TRBV29-1 and TRBJ1-2): SAVISQKPSRDICQRGTSLTIQCQVDSQVTMMFWYRQQPGQSLTLIATANQGSEATYESGFVIDKFPISRPNLTFSTLTVSNMSPEDSSIYLCSVESSTNYGYTFGSGTRLTVV.

The rearrangement uses TRBV29-1 and TRBJ1-1, with 7 positions matching TRBD1. Germline CDR1 is SQVTM and CDR2 is ANQGSEA. This CDR3 has 11 residues. The V segment lost 7 bases and the J segment 6 bases; nucleotides outside the gene matches: 5. CDR3 sequence: CSAKDRAEAFF. The CDR3 coding sequence is TGCAGCGCTAAAGACAGGGCTGAAGCTTTCTTT.

J is TRBJ1-5 and V is TRBV4-1, with TRBD1 identical over 9 bases. This CDR3 comprises 17 residues. V shed 0 bases, J shed 5 bases, and the junction held 8 bases outside the gene matches. CDR1 is MGHRA and CDR2 is YSYEKL in the germline V gene. This CDR3 reads CASSQDPRTGVYQPQHF. The CDR3 DNA reads as TGCGCCAGCAGCCAAGATCCCCGGACAGGGGTGTATCAGCCCCAGCATTTT.

The V and J genes are TRBV7-9 and TRBJ1-5; no definite D call. This CDR3 is 16 amino acids long. Per germline, CDR1 SEHNR and CDR2 FQNEAQ (reference sequence). The ends were cut back, 5 bases at V and 4 bases at J, with 18 bases in the middle. CDR3 amino acids: CASSPSGEAINQPQHF. The CDR3 DNA reads TGTGCCAGCAGCCCGAGTGGGGAGGCTATTAATCAGCCCCAGCATTTT.

V usage is TRBV10-3 and J usage is TRBJ1-1; D is possibly TRBD1 (5 bases). Germline V gene data show CDR1 as ENHRY and CDR2 as SYGVKD. The CDR3 length is 16 residues. V dropped 0 bases and J dropped 1 base, with 12 bases sitting between them. CDR3 nucleotides: TGTGCCATCAGTGAGTCGGAGGGGAAGGGGAACACTGAAGCTTTCTTT. Translated, it gives CAISESEGKGNTEAFF.

This clone appeared a single time. The gene calls are TRBV13 and TRBJ2-3; D is unclear. V lost 3 bases and J lost 2, with 9 bases in between. Germline V gives CDR1 PRHDT, CDR2 FYEKMQ (reference sequence). The CDR3 spans 14 residues. The CDR3 spells CASSFGRPTDTQYF. DNA of the CDR3: TGTGCCAGCAGCTTCGGGCGGCCCACAGATACGCAGTATTTT. The entire variable domain, with the rest obtained from reference TRBV13 and TRBJ2-3, is as follows: AAGVIQSPRHLIKEKRETATLKCYPIPRHDTVYWYQQGPGQDPQFLISFYEKMQSDKGSIPDRFSAQQFSDYHSELNMSSLELGDSALYFCASSFGRPTDTQYFGPGTRLTVL.

The chain is built from TRBV6-6 and TRBJ1-6, with a tentative D call TRBD1 (6 bases). The CDR3 spans 15 residues. Germline CDR1 reads MNHNY; CDR2 reads SVGAGI (reference sequence). V dropped 5 bases and J dropped 8 bases, with 16 bases sitting between them. This CDR3 is CASSTTGLRDSPLHF. DNA for the CDR3: TGTGCCAGCAGTACGACAGGACTTAGGGATTCACCCCTCCACTTT.

V and J are TRBV4-1 and TRBJ2-2; D remains unclear. V lost 1 base and J lost 1, with 7 bases in between. The CDR3 loop spans 15 amino acids. Germline V CDR1 and CDR2: MGHRA, YSYEKL. CDR3 sequence: CASSQGVWNTGELFF. CDR3 coding DNA: TGCGCCAGCAGCCAAGGAGTCTGGAACACCGGGGAGCTGTTTTTT.

This sequence joins TRBV12-1 and TRBJ1-2; the DNA was not used to check the table's D call, TRBD1. TRBV12-1 is annotated as a pseudogene. CDR3 size: 15 residues. CDR3 in DNA: TGTGCCAGCAGCTCCGGACAGGCTGAAATTTATGGCTACACCTTC. Encoded protein: CASSSGQAEIYGYTF.

As DNA, the CDR3 is TGTGCCAGCAGCGGCGGGCGTGGGAGCAGGGGGATTGGCACTGAAGCTTTCTTT. It is translated as CASSGGRGSRGIGTEAFF. This chain uses TRBV5-6 with TRBJ1-1, with 7 positions matching TRBD1. With 4 bases clipped from V and 4 bases from J, the junction kept 19 bases outside the gene matches. The CDR3 runs to 18 residues. In germline, CDR1 is SGHDT, CDR2 YYEEEE. The full variable domain, its missing parts supplied by reference TRBV5-6 and TRBJ1-1, is DAGVTQSPTHLIKTRGQQVTLRCSPKSGHDTVSWYQQALGQGPQFIFQYYEEEERQRGNFPDRFSGHQFPNYSSELNVNALLLGDSALYLCASSGGRGSRGIGTEAFFGQGTRLTVV.

The chain couples TRBV9 to TRBJ2-1, with D perhaps TRBD1 or TRBD2 (5 bases each). Germline V gene data show CDR1 as SGDLS and CDR2 as YYNGEE. The V gene lost 0 bases and the J gene lost 2 bases, with 18 bases spanning the gap. The CDR3 covers 18 residues. The CDR3 protein is CASSVGPERGRTYNEQFF. CDR3 bases: TGTGCCAGCAGCGTAGGGCCCGAACGGGGACGAACCTACAATGAGCAGTTCTTC.

J is TRBJ1-1 and V is TRBV28, with TRBD1 as a possible D gene (6 bases). CDR3 size: 14 residues. V lost 4 bases, J lost 1 base, and 10 bases lay in between. Germline loops: CDR1 MDHEN, CDR2 SYDVKM. CDR3 nucleotide sequence: TGTGCCAGCAGTTCTATACAGGGGAACACTGAAGCTTTCTTT. Its protein is CASSSIQGNTEAFF.

This chain uses TRBV18 with TRBJ2-7; D unresolved. CDR3 length equals 14 residues. Deletions cut 3 bases from V and 0 bases from J, with 9 bases between. Germline CDR1 is KGHSH and CDR2 is LQKENI. Here the CDR3 DNA reads TGTGCCAGCTCACCCGGTCGTAGCTCCTACGAGCAGTACTTC. Translation: CASSPGRSSYEQYF.